The rows below give T cell receptor beta chains drawn from one sample of a study of blood T cell repertoires in COVID-19. The data were produced by immunoSEQ multiplex PCR, yet TCRdb's version contains in-frame clones alone and is incomplete. Altogether around 140,000 clones are present, 87% being singletons, with the ten largest covering about 6%. The specimen was peripheral blood. These receptors originate from a man older than 75 with acute or convalescent COVID-19. Both conserved end residues are part of each CDR3. A D gene is named only where the DNA matches it firmly. Expanded clones are given a class, and other clones once, few, many or no size at all.

V gene	clone size	D gene	J gene	CDR3 DNA	CDR3 protein
TRBV28	NA	TRBD1	TRBJ1-5	TGTGCCAGCAGTTCTCTCCGGTGGACAGGGGATTTTCCCCAGCATTTT	CASSSLRWTGDFPQHF
TRBV28	once	NA	TRBJ2-5	TGTGCCAGCAGCCAGACCCCAGGGGTCCAAGAGACCCAGTACTTC	CASSQTPGVQETQYF
TRBV28	NA	TRBD1	TRBJ1-6	TGTGCCAGCAGCCGCAGGGGGCATGGGCCTAATTCACCCCTCCACTTT	CASSRRGHGPNSPLHF
TRBV5-1	NA	NA	TRBJ2-5	TGCGCCAGCAGCTTGGCCGCCGGGGGGACCCAGTACTTC	CASSLAAGGTQYF
TRBV2	NA	NA	TRBJ2-5	TGTGCCAGCAGTGAAGCGTCAGGGGCGGGTAGAGAGACCCAGTACTTC	CASSEASGAGRETQYF
TRBV29-1	NA	TRBD1	TRBJ2-7	TGCAGCGTCCAGACAGGGGAGACCTACGAGCAGTACTTC	CSVQTGETYEQYF
TRBV5-1	once	NA	TRBJ2-7	TGCGCCAGCAGCCATATTGGGAGCTCCTACGAGCAGTACTTC	CASSHIGSSYEQYF
TRBV28	few	NA	TRBJ1-2	TGTGCCAGCAGCCAAGGGGCGCTTGGCTACACCTTC	CASSQGALGYTF
TRBV28	NA	NA	TRBJ1-4	TGTGCCAGCAGCTTTGGCTATGAAAAACTGTTTTTT	CASSFGYEKLFF
TRBV18	NA	NA	TRBJ1-5	TGTGCCAGCTCACCAGGGCATATAATTTATAGCAATCAGCCCCAGCATTTT	CASSPGHIIYSNQPQHF
TRBV20-1	NA	NA	TRBJ2-2	TGCAGTGCTAGTTCGGGGTGGGGTGCGAACACCGGGGAGCTGTTTTTT	CSASSGWGANTGELFF
TRBV30	NA	NA	TRBJ1-6	TGTGCCTGGAACGTAGGAGGCAGGAATTCACCCCTCCACTTT	CAWNVGGRNSPLHF
TRBV24-1	NA	NA	TRBJ1-2	TGTGCCACCAGTGATCATTATGGCTACACCTTC	CATSDHYGYTF
TRBV9	NA	TRBD1	TRBJ2-1	TGTGCCAGCAGCCCCCGACAGGGGGGAAATGAGCAGTTCTTC	CASSPRQGGNEQFF
TRBV28	NA	NA	TRBJ2-7	TGTGCCAGCAGAGGACTTGTCGAGCAGTACTTC	CASRGLVEQYF
TRBV6-5	NA	NA	TRBJ2-7	TGTGCCAGCAGCCCCGCCGGGACAATAAACGAGCAGTACTTC	CASSPAGTINEQYF
TRBV7-2	NA	NA	TRBJ1-5	TGTGCCAGCAGCCCCCGAGGGGGGGGAGCGGCGAGCAATCAGCCCCAGCATTTT	CASSPRGGGAASNQPQHF
TRBV2	NA	TRBD2	TRBJ2-1	TGTGCCAGCATTACGCGGGAGATGTACAATGAGCAGTTCTTC	CASITREMYNEQFF